This T cell receptor beta chain was sequenced during a study of CD8+ T cells in alopecia areata. RNA was isolated and reverse transcribed to cDNA, the sequencing template. Profiling relied on immunoSEQ multiplex PCR, and the TCRdb table lists in-frame clones only, not all of them. The sample carries about 97,000 clones, more than 35% recorded once. Germline V gene lookup returns CDR1 SGHTS and CDR2 YDEGEE. Trimming removed 4 bases from V and 4 bases from J; junction bases left unmatched: 7. The CDR3 is 16 residues long. The V call is TRBV5-8, the J call TRBJ2-6; 8 bases map to TRBD1. The sequenced material came from CD4+ T cells sorted from blood. This TCR was recovered from a human donor with alopecia areata. CDR3 DNA sequence: TGTGCCAGCAGCCCAGGACAGGGACGAGGGGCCAACGTCCTGACTTTC. This sequence encodes CASSPGQGRGANVLTF.